Listed below are T cell receptor beta chains from one sample, sequenced in a study of tumor and adjacent non-tumor tissue in lung cancer. From the multiplex PCR reads, TCRdb called clonotypes with MiXCR, one entry per CDR3 protein. The table has more than 90,000 distinct CDR3 sequences, roughly 66% seen once. Sample: lung tumor tissue. The receptors were gathered from a man in his sixties with non-small cell lung cancer. Each CDR3 is given with its conserved first and last residue. The order of the fields is clone size, V gene, D gene, CDR3 length, J gene, CDR3 protein, CDR3 DNA. A D gene is named only where the DNA matches it firmly. The size of a clone is reported for some rows only, either as once, few or many, or as a class for expanded clones.

clone size: -
V gene: TRBV6-1
D gene: -
CDR3 length: 13
J gene: TRBJ2-3
CDR3 protein: CASNVVRGDTRYF
CDR3 DNA: TGTGCCAGCAATGTTGTCCGCGGGGATACGCGGTATTTT

clone size: -
V gene: TRBV7-9
D gene: -
CDR3 length: 18
J gene: TRBJ2-7
CDR3 protein: CASSQGVMDRLPFYEQYF
CDR3 DNA: TGTGCCAGCAGCCAAGGCGTCATGGACCGGCTACCATTTTACGAGCAGTACTTC

clone size: -
V gene: TRBV11-1
D gene: TRBD1
CDR3 length: 11
J gene: TRBJ1-1
CDR3 protein: CASSIRGLTLF
CDR3 DNA: TGTGCCAGCAGCATCAGGGGGCTTACTCTCTTT

clone size: few
V gene: TRBV12-5
D gene: -
CDR3 length: 14
J gene: TRBJ1-3
CDR3 protein: CASASVLSGNTIYF
CDR3 DNA: TGTGCTAGTGCCAGCGTCCTCTCTGGAAACACCATATATTTT

clone size: -
V gene: TRBV4-2
D gene: -
CDR3 length: 15
J gene: TRBJ2-7
CDR3 protein: CVSSQGVGVSYEQYF
CDR3 DNA: TGTGTCAGCAGCCAAGGGGTGGGTGTTTCCTACGAGCAGTACTTC

clone size: many
V gene: TRBV12-5
D gene: -
CDR3 length: 11
J gene: TRBJ2-7
CDR3 protein: CASGFYYEQYF
CDR3 DNA: TGTGCTAGTGGTTTTTACTACGAGCAGTACTTC

clone size: -
V gene: TRBV4-1
D gene: TRBD2
CDR3 length: 18
J gene: TRBJ2-1
CDR3 protein: CASIQRTGGARLDNEQFF
CDR3 DNA: TGTGCCAGCATCCAAAGGACGGGGGGGGCCAGGCTGGACAATGAGCAGTTCTTC

clone size: -
V gene: TRBV6-1
D gene: TRBD2
CDR3 length: 20
J gene: TRBJ2-1
CDR3 protein: CASSEARAASGLSSYNEQFF
CDR3 DNA: TGTGCCAGCAGTGAAGCGAGGGCGGCTAGCGGGTTAAGCTCCTACAATGAGCAGTTCTTC

clone size: many
V gene: TRBV4-3
D gene: -
CDR3 length: 16
J gene: TRBJ2-1
CDR3 protein: CASSQMGMSSYNEQFF
CDR3 DNA: TGCGCCAGCAGCCAAATGGGCATGAGCTCCTACAATGAGCAGTTCTTC

clone size: -
V gene: TRBV11-2
D gene: -
CDR3 length: 12
J gene: TRBJ2-7
CDR3 protein: CASSLDPCEHYF
CDR3 DNA: TGTGCCAGTAGCCTGGATCCGTGCGAGCATTACTTC

clone size: -
V gene: TRBV12-3/TRBV12-4
D gene: -
CDR3 length: 16
J gene: TRBJ2-1
CDR3 protein: CASSLGGGPVWNEQFF
CDR3 DNA: TGTGCCAGCAGTTTAGGTGGAGGGCCTGTTTGGAATGAGCAGTTCTTC